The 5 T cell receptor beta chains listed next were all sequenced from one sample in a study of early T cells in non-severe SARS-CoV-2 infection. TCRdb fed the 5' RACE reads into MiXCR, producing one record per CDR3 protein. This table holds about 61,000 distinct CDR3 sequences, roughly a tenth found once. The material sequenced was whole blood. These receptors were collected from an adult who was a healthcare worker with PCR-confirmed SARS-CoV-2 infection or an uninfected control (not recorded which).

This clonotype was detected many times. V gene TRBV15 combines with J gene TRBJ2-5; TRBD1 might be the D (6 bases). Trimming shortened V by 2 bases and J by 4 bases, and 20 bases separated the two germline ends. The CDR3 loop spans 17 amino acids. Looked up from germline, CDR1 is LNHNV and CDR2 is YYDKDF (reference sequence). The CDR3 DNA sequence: TGTGCCACCAGCAGAACCCGGGACACACTCCTTGGAGAGACCCAGTACTTC. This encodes CATSRTRDTLLGETQYF.

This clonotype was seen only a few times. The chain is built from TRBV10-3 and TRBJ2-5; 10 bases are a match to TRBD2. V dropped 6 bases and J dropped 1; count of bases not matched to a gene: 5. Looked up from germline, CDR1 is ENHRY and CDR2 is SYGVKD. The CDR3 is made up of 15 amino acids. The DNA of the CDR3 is TGTGCCATCAGAGATAGCGGGGGGCGCCAAGAGACCCAGTACTTC. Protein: CAIRDSGGRQETQYF.

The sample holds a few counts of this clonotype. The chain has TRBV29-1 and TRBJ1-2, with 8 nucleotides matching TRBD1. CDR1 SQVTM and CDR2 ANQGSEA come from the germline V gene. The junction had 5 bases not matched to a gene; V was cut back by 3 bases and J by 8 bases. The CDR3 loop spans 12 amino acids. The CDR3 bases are TGCAGCGTTGACCAGACAGGGGACGGCTACACCTTC. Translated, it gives CSVDQTGDGYTF.

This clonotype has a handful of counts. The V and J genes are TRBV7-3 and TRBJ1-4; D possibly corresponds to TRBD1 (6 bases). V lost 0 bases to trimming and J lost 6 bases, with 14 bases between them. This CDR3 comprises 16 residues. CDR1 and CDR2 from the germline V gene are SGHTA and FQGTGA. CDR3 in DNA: TGTGCCAGCAGCTTAACTTACAGGGCGGTGGATGAAAAACTGTTTTTT. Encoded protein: CASSLTYRAVDEKLFF.

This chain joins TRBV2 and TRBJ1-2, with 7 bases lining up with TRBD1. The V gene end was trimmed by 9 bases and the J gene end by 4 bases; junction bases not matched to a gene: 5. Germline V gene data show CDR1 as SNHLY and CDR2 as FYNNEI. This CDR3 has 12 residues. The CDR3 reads CASQDRPYGYTF. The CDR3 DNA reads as TGTGCCAGTCAGGACAGGCCCTATGGCTACACCTTC.